Presented here are 32 T cell receptor beta chains from one specimen sequenced in a study of T cells in Graves' hyperthyroidism and ophthalmopathy. Amplification of TCR beta CDR3 regions was performed using RNA transcripts as template. The HTBI primer set served for first-round RT-PCR of the TCR CDR3. TCRdb re-derived calls from the multiplex PCR reads in MiXCR, one entry per CDR3 protein. The sample lists approximately 640,000 distinct CDR3 sequences; about 45% were seen once. Material: peripheral blood or thyroid tissue (not recorded which). The receptors were sampled from an adult man with Graves' disease, either hyperthyroidism or ophthalmopathy (not recorded which).

This clonotype was counted many times. The chain recombines TRBV5-1 with TRBJ2-7; TRBD1 matches 8 bases. The J segment lost 9 bases and the V segment lost 3 bases, leaving 11 bases of the junction unmatched. The CDR3 is 14 residues long. The germline V gene encodes CDR1 SGHRS and CDR2 YFSETQ. Here the CDR3 reads CASSSGTGATGQYF. The CDR3 coding sequence is TGCGCCAGCAGCTCCGGGACAGGAGCTACGGGGCAGTACTTC.

This clonotype was counted at least ten times. This chain links TRBV15 with TRBJ1-4, with D possibly being TRBD1 (6 bases). This CDR3 has 15 amino acids. The germline gives CDR1 LNHNV, CDR2 YYDKDF (reference sequence). V lost 0 bases and J 7 bases, leaving 12 bases between the germline ends. CDR3 nucleotides: TGTGCCACCAGCAGAGATCCAGGACAGACTGAAAAACTGTTTTTT. Its protein product is CATSRDPGQTEKLFF.

About this clonotype itself: This sequence may be a read error, since a much larger clone differs from it by one base. J is TRBJ2-2 and V is TRBV7-2; possible D gene TRBD1, 5 bases. CDR3 length equals 16 residues. Trimming shortened V by 1 base and J by 3 bases, and 12 bases separated the two germline ends. Germline lookup yields CDR1 SGHTA and CDR2 FQGNSA. The CDR3, as DNA: TGTGCCAGCAGCTTAGTCGATGTCAGGGACACCGGGGAGCTGTTTTTT. Translated: CASSLVDVRDTGELFF.

This clonotype was picked up many times. The rearrangement links TRBV10-3 to TRBJ1-2, with TRBD1 matching 12 bases. CDR1 is ENHRY, CDR2 SYGVKD, per germline. The J segment lost 6 bases and the V segment lost 3 bases, leaving 8 bases of the junction unmatched. This CDR3 contains 16 residues. The CDR3 is CAISDPRDRGLHGYTF. The CDR3, as DNA: TGTGCCATCAGTGACCCACGGGACAGGGGGCTACATGGCTACACCTTC.

Turning to this clonotype: With a much larger clone just one base away, this may be a read error. V gene TRBV12-3 or TRBV12-4 combines with J gene TRBJ1-2, with 7 bases that match TRBD1. J was trimmed by 9 bases and V by 6 bases; bases with no gene match: 10. The CDR3 loop spans 13 amino acids. As DNA, the CDR3 is TGTGCCAGCAGATCGACAGGGCGGCGAAGCTACACCTTC. It yields the protein CASRSTGRRSYTF.

This sequence joins TRBV5-1 and TRBJ1-1, with a weak D call TRBD1 (5 bases). Germline V gives CDR1 SGHRS, CDR2 YFSETQ. The CDR3 is 14 residues long. V lost 5 bases to trimming and J lost 5 bases, with 16 bases between them. The CDR3 here is CASSFAGRATEAFF. The CDR3 DNA is TGCGCCAGCAGTTTCGCGGGACGGGCTACTGAAGCTTTCTTT.

This clonotype was recorded many times. The chain employs TRBV20-1 and TRBJ2-5, with D tentatively TRBD2 (5 bases). Germline CDR1 and CDR2: DFQATT and SNEGSKA (reference sequence). This CDR3 is 13 amino acids long. The V and J ends lost 7 bases and 2 bases respectively, with 14 bases between them. The CDR3 sequence is CSVLSGFQETQYF. The CDR3 DNA is TGCAGTGTTCTCAGCGGTTTTCAAGAGACCCAGTACTTC.

The table lists this clonotype with many counts. The chain employs TRBV2 and TRBJ1-5; 11 positions match TRBD1. The CDR3 is 14 residues long. In germline, CDR1 is SNHLY, CDR2 FYNNEI. V lost 6 bases, J lost 6 bases, and 4 bases stayed unmatched. The chain's CDR3 is CASRGGTGGQPQHF. In DNA form, the CDR3 reads TGTGCCAGCAGAGGGGGGACAGGGGGTCAGCCCCAGCATTTT.

This clonotype has at least ten counts. The gene calls are TRBV29-1 and TRBJ1-2; TRBD1 matches 12 bases. The V gene's germline CDR1 is SQVTM and CDR2 ANQGSEA. The CDR3 consists of 13 residues. The J segment lost 8 bases and the V segment lost 3 bases, leaving 4 bases of the junction unmatched. This chain's CDR3 is CSVEGQGARGYTF. CDR3 nucleotide sequence: TGCAGCGTTGAGGGACAGGGGGCGCGAGGCTACACCTTC.

This clonotype has more than one count but fewer than ten. V usage is TRBV7-9 and J usage is TRBJ1-5, with D possibly matching TRBD1 (6 bases). Trimming pared 5 bases from V and 2 bases from J, leaving 13 bases between. The CDR3 is 15 amino acids. Germline CDR1 reads SEHNR; CDR2 reads FQNEAQ (reference sequence). CDR3 bases: TGTGCCAGCAGCCAGGGCGGGGGCGGCAATCAGCCCCAGCATTTT. It yields the protein CASSQGGGGNQPQHF.

The chain combines TRBV5-1 with TRBJ1-6; D unresolved. Germline V lookup: CDR1 SGHRS, CDR2 YFSETQ. The CDR3 has 15 amino acids. Trimming took 4 bases from V and 9 from J, leaving 17 bases between them. The CDR3 bases are TGCGCCAGCAGCACGGACGGACCACCCTCTTCACCCCTCCACTTT. It encodes CASSTDGPPSSPLHF.

At least ten counts were recorded for this clonotype. The J gene is TRBJ1-5, the V gene TRBV9, with D possibly matching TRBD1 (5 bases). Germline V lookup: CDR1 SGDLS, CDR2 YYNGEE. The CDR3 extends over 14 amino acids. V lost 0 bases and J lost 5, with 9 bases in between. The CDR3 protein is CASSVGGEDQPQHF. For the CDR3, the DNA is TGTGCCAGCAGCGTAGGGGGGGAGGATCAGCCCCAGCATTTT.

This clonotype occurred many times. The V and J genes are TRBV2 and TRBJ1-5; D not certain. V shed 0 bases and J shed 4 bases, with 19 bases lying between them. The V gene's germline CDR1 is SNHLY and CDR2 FYNNEI. CDR3 size: 18 residues. The CDR3, as DNA: TGTGCCAGCAGTGAAGCTTTGGGCGGTGGGCAGCTTAATCAGCCCCAGCATTTT. Protein sequence: CASSEALGGGQLNQPQHF.

V usage is TRBV7-9 and J usage is TRBJ2-7; D not certain. Per germline, CDR1 SEHNR and CDR2 FQNEAQ (reference sequence). CDR3 length: 13 amino acids. V lost 2 bases and J 3 bases, leaving 8 bases between the germline ends. This CDR3 reads CASSLTWGYEQYF. CDR3 bases: TGTGCCAGCAGCTTAACTTGGGGCTACGAGCAGTACTTC.

There are many counts of this clonotype. One junction end does not reproduce the germline sequence, and a read error may be involved. This chain uses TRBV7-6 with TRBJ1-1; D gene ambiguous. This CDR3 spans 13 amino acids. Per the germline V gene, CDR1 is SGHVS and CDR2 is FNYEAQ. The CDR3 DNA follows: TGTGCCAACAGCTTAATGAGAGGCACTGAAGCTTTCTTT. Its translation is CANSLMRGTEAFF.

This clonotype has a count of ten or more. The chain links TRBV25-1 to TRBJ1-1; possibly TRBD1 for D (5 bases). Germline V lookup: CDR1 MGHDK, CDR2 SYGVNS. The V gene lost 3 bases and the J gene lost 0 bases, with 11 bases spanning the gap. This CDR3 is built from 15 residues. In nucleotides, the CDR3 is TGTGCCAGCAGTGAGAATGGGGGGGTGAACACTGAAGCTTTCTTT. This gives the protein CASSENGGVNTEAFF.

This clonotype has a handful of counts. The V call is TRBV7-2, the J call TRBJ1-1; D is undetermined. The CDR3 sequence is 12 residues long. V lost 6 bases to trimming and J lost 5 bases, with 10 bases between them. Looked up from germline, CDR1 is SGHTA and CDR2 is FQGNSA. The CDR3 sequence: CASRKGRTEAFF. The CDR3 nucleotides read TGTGCCAGCAGGAAGGGAAGAACTGAAGCTTTCTTT.

Many counts were recorded for this clonotype. The rearrangement joins TRBV13 to TRBJ2-5; D may correspond to TRBD1 or TRBD2 (5 bases each). The CDR3 is made up of 14 amino acids. V lost 5 bases, J lost 5 bases, and 15 bases lay in between. Germline CDR1 is PRHDT and CDR2 is FYEKMQ (reference sequence). CDR3 sequence: CASSDRDGWETQYF. In DNA form, the CDR3 reads TGTGCCAGCAGCGACCGGGACGGTTGGGAGACCCAGTACTTC.

This clonotype has more than one count but fewer than ten. CDR3 sequence reads: CASSPLSGFLYEQYF. DNA for the CDR3: TGTGCCAGCAGCCCCCTATCAGGGTTTCTCTACGAGCAGTACTTC. The chain couples TRBV7-9 to TRBJ2-7; D possibly corresponds to TRBD1 (5 bases). The V end lost 5 bases, the J end lost 3 bases, and 17 bases lay between the germline ends. The germline CDR1 and CDR2 sequences are SEHNR and FQNEAQ (reference sequence). This CDR3 has 15 residues.

The chain couples TRBV6-5 to TRBJ2-7, with D perhaps matching TRBD1 (5 bases). Germline CDR1 reads MNHEY; CDR2 reads SVGAGI. There are 14 residues in the CDR3. Trimming shortened V by 5 bases and J by 7 bases, and 18 bases separated the two germline ends. The CDR3 DNA follows: TGTGCCAGCAGTCAAAAACCGACAGTAGGTGAGCAGTACTTC. It translates to CASSQKPTVGEQYF.

The gene calls are TRBV7-9 and TRBJ1-2, with D hard to call. V gave up 2 bases and J gave up 5 bases, with 12 bases separating them. Germline-derived CDR1 and CDR2 are SEHNR and FQNEAQ (reference sequence). CDR3 length: 14 amino acids. Here the CDR3 DNA reads TGTGCCAGCAGCTTAAGAGACGGGAGGTATGGCTACACCTTC. Its translation: CASSLRDGRYGYTF. Drawing the rest from reference TRBV7-9 and TRBJ1-2, the complete variable domain is DTGVSQNPRHKITKRGQNVTFRCDPISEHNRLYWYRQTLGQGPEFLTYFQNEAQLEKSRLLSDRFSAERPKGSFSTLEIQRTEQGDSAMYLCASSLRDGRYGYTFGSGTRLTVV.

This CDR3 reads CASSLALGAKQPQHF. CDR3 nucleotides: TGTGCCAGCAGTTTAGCGCTGGGGGCTAAGCAGCCCCAGCATTTT. The genes are TRBV12-3 or TRBV12-4 and TRBJ1-5; TRBD1 is a possible D gene (6 bases). Trimming stripped 0 bases from V and 7 bases from J, with 13 bases between. This CDR3 is 15 amino acids long.

The chain has TRBV12-3 or TRBV12-4 and TRBJ1-2; the match to TRBD1 covers 7 bases. The CDR3 covers 15 residues. J gave up 4 bases and V 5 bases, and 10 bases lay outside the gene matches. This chain's CDR3 is CASSLDRVGSYGYTF. The DNA for the CDR3 is TGTGCCAGCAGTCTAGACAGGGTGGGGAGCTATGGCTACACCTTC.

This clonotype was observed a handful of times. The chain is built from TRBV20-1 and TRBJ2-5, with D unresolved. The CDR3 is 12 amino acids. The germline gives CDR1 DFQATT, CDR2 SNEGSKA (reference sequence). V lost 5 bases and J lost 1, with 8 bases in between. For the CDR3, the DNA is TGCAGTGCTGGCTCCACCCAAGAGACCCAGTACTTC. Translated: CSAGSTQETQYF.

Concerning this clonotype: A much larger clone sits a single nucleotide away, making a read error possible. The chain employs TRBV7-2 and TRBJ1-2; maybe TRBD1 (5 bases). The germline V gene has CDR1 SGHTA and CDR2 FQGNSA. This CDR3 contains 15 residues. The CDR3: CASSLGAGRNYGHTF. The CDR3 DNA follows: TGTGCCAGCAGCTTAGGTGCAGGGCGAAACTATGGCCACACCTTC.

This clonotype was recorded many times. This sequence joins TRBV25-1 and TRBJ1-5; 10 nucleotides align to TRBD1. From germline, CDR1 is MGHDK and CDR2 SYGVNS. The CDR3 contains 14 residues. V gave up 6 bases and J gave up 2 bases; unmatched junction bases: 1. The CDR3 DNA reads as TGTGCCAGCAGGGGGACAGGGGGCAATCAGCCCCAGCATTTT. Translated, it gives CASRGTGGNQPQHF.

Only a few counts were recorded for this clonotype. The chain couples TRBV12-3 or TRBV12-4 to TRBJ1-5, with TRBD1 matching over 7 bases. The CDR3 is 15 residues long. V lost 6 bases and J lost 1; bases outside the gene matches: 6. The CDR3 sequence is CASRGQVVSNQPQHF. The CDR3 DNA reads TGTGCCAGCAGAGGACAGGTTGTAAGCAATCAGCCCCAGCATTTT.

The chain combines TRBV15 with TRBJ1-6; 9 bases are a match to TRBD1. CDR3 length: 16 amino acids. With 3 bases clipped from V and 10 bases from J, the junction kept 10 bases outside the gene matches. From germline, CDR1 is LNHNV and CDR2 YYDKDF (reference sequence). The CDR3 nucleotides are TGTGCCACCAGCAGGTCGGGGGGACAGGGAAACTCACCCCTCCACTTT. Translation gives CATSRSGGQGNSPLHF. Complete variable domain (other parts from reference TRBV15 and TRBJ1-6): DAMVIQNPRYQVTQFGKPVTLSCSQTLNHNVMYWYQQKSSQAPKLLFHYYDKDFNNEADTPDNFQSRRPNTSFCFLDIRSPGLGDTAMYLCATSRSGGQGNSPLHFGNGTRLTVT.

This clonotype was detected a few times. This chain links TRBV29-1 with TRBJ1-1; no clear D. V was shortened by 7 bases and J by 0 bases, with 6 bases between the two germline ends. The CDR3 runs 11 residues. Germline lookup yields CDR1 SQVTM and CDR2 ANQGSEA. As DNA, the CDR3 is TGCAGCGGAAACATGAACACTGAAGCTTTCTTT. The encoded protein is CSGNMNTEAFF.

The CDR3 here is CASSQTKGTASEKETQYF. CDR3 bases: TGTGCCAGCAGCCAAACCAAGGGGACCGCCTCAGAGAAAGAGACCCAGTACTTC. The chain employs TRBV25-1 and TRBJ2-5; the D call may be TRBD1 or TRBD2 (5 bases each). Deletions cut 6 bases from V and 3 bases from J, with 26 bases between. Germline CDR1 reads MGHDK; CDR2 reads SYGVNS. This CDR3 is built from 18 residues.

The rearrangement uses TRBV20-1 and TRBJ2-7; D is perhaps TRBD2 (5 bases). The CDR3 totals 14 residues. Germline values: CDR1 DFQATT, CDR2 SNEGSKA (reference sequence). Trimming pared 5 bases from V and 5 bases from J, leaving 19 bases between. CDR3 bases: TGCAGTGCTTCTAAGACGCCGAGAGGGAACGAGCAGTACTTC. Translation: CSASKTPRGNEQYF.

This clonotype was seen a few times. The chain combines TRBV20-1 with TRBJ2-2; perhaps TRBD2 as D (6 bases). The CDR3 runs to 15 residues. Germline V CDR1 and CDR2: DFQATT, SNEGSKA (reference sequence). V was clipped by 0 bases and J by 4 bases, with 12 bases between them. The CDR3 DNA reads TGCAGTGCTAGAGAGGGGGGAGGAGGCACCGGGGAGCTGTTTTTT. It yields the protein CSAREGGGGTGELFF.